This T cell receptor beta chain was documented in a study of spatial heterogeneity in lung cancer. Study in general: PBMC collected at follow-up were sequenced when available, a median of around 2 years after resection.

Points on this clonotype: Its target is unknown.

Findings of the study overall: Detection of ubiquitous tumor TCRs in blood was higher at resection than follow-up.

Regarding time point: blood at routine non-recurrence follow-up after resection. Unsorted whole RNA from tumor, nontumor lung or frozen PBMC underwent sequencing. Every cDNA TCR molecule received its own unique molecular identifier. TCRdb ran MiXCR on the 5' RACE reads and lists one entry per CDR3 protein. In the table there are more than 95,000 distinct CDR3 sequences, 10% to 15% of which are singletons. Germline-derived CDR1 and CDR2 are SGHKS and YYEKEE (reference sequence). The V segment lost 4 bases and the J segment 0 bases; nucleotides outside the gene matches: 10. The CDR3 runs to 17 residues.

This sequence joins TRBV5-5 and TRBJ1-2; the match to TRBD1 covers 9 bases. This clonotype was obtained from a male donor with early-stage non-small cell lung cancer. The sample consisted of PBMCs, taken at follow-up. CDR3 protein: CASSVDRGASSNYGYTF. CDR3 DNA sequence: TGTGCCAGCAGCGTCGACAGGGGGGCCTCCTCTAACTATGGCTACACCTTC.